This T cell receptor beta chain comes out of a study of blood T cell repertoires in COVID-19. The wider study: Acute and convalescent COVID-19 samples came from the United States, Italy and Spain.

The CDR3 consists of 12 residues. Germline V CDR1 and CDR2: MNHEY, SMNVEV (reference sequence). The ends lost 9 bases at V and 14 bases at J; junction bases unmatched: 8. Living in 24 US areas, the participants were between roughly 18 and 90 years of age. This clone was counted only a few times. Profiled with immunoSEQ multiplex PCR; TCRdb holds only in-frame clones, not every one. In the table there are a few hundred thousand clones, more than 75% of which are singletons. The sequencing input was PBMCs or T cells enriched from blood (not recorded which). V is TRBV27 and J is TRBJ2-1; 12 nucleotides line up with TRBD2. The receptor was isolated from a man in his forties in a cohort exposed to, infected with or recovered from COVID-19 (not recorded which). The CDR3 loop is CASTTSGSRKFF. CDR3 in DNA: TGTGCCAGTACGACTAGCGGGAGTAGAAAGTTCTTC.